These 15 T cell receptor beta chains came from one sample sequenced in a study of blood T cell repertoires in COVID-19. Libraries were prepared by immunoSEQ multiplex PCR; TCRdb keeps only in-frame clonotypes and omits some of them. The table includes roughly 150,000 clones, more than 90% detected once. Sequences were obtained from peripheral blood. Source of these receptors: a man between 60 and 70 years old with active or convalescent COVID-19.

The V call is TRBV9, the J call TRBJ2-1, with D possibly being TRBD1 (7 bases). This CDR3 has 13 amino acids. In germline, CDR1 is SGDLS, CDR2 YYNGEE. The V end was cut by 3 bases, the J end by 8 bases, with 12 bases between. In DNA, the CDR3 is TGTGCCAGCAGCGACAGGGGAGGCTATGAGCAGTTCTTC. Protein product: CASSDRGGYEQFF. Full variable domain (rest looked up from reference TRBV9 and TRBJ2-1): DSGVTQTPKHLITATGQRVTLRCSPRSGDLSVYWYQQSLDQGLQFLIQYYNGEERAKGNILERFSAQQFPDLHSELNLSSLELGDSALYFCASSDRGGYEQFFGPGTRLTVL.

The chain links TRBV7-2 to TRBJ1-4; D uncertain. Trimming removed 5 bases at V and 0 bases at J, with 10 bases between. The germline V gene encodes CDR1 SGHTA and CDR2 FQGNSA. This CDR3 comprises 15 residues. The CDR3 sequence is CASSPLITTNEKLFF. In DNA form, the CDR3 reads TGTGCCAGCAGCCCCCTAATAACAACTAATGAAAAACTGTTTTTT.

The J gene is TRBJ2-7, the V gene TRBV6-4; 7 bases match TRBD1. This CDR3 spans 15 amino acids. Unmatched junction bases numbered 4, after V lost 2 bases and J lost 0 bases. Germline CDR1 and CDR2: MRHNA and SNTAGT. CDR3 region: CASSDLGTDSYEQYF. The CDR3, as DNA: TGTGCCAGCAGTGACCTTGGGACAGACTCCTACGAGCAGTACTTC.

This sequence joins TRBV7-9 and TRBJ1-2; D may be TRBD1 (6 bases). The CDR3 has 14 residues. CDR1 and CDR2 from the germline V gene are SEHNR and FQNEAQ (reference sequence). The V end was cut by 1 base, the J end by 4 bases, with 10 bases between. The CDR3 is CASSLGNRAYGYTF. In DNA, the CDR3 is TGTGCCAGCAGCTTAGGGAACAGGGCCTATGGCTACACCTTC.

J is TRBJ1-6 and V is TRBV5-6, with D unclear. Trimming left V 7 bases short and J 7 bases short, with 12 bases between. This CDR3 is built from 13 residues. From germline, CDR1 is SGHDT and CDR2 YYEEEE. DNA for the CDR3: TGTGCCAGCCAGAGGGAGGAGAATTCACCCCTCCACTTT. Amino acids: CASQREENSPLHF.

This clone was observed a single time. V usage is TRBV19 and J usage is TRBJ1-4, with 8 bases matching TRBD1. V shed 4 bases, J shed 7 bases, and the junction held 5 bases outside the gene matches. CDR1 is LNHDA and CDR2 is SQIVND in the germline V gene (reference sequence). The CDR3 consists of 14 residues. The CDR3 here is CASSRGTGPEKLFF. DNA for the CDR3: TGTGCCAGTAGTAGAGGGACAGGCCCTGAAAAACTGTTTTTT. The full variable domain, in which reference TRBV19 and TRBJ1-4 provide the parts outside the CDR3, is DGGITQSPKYLFRKEGQNVTLSCEQNLNHDAMYWYRQDPGQGLRLIYYSQIVNDFQKGDIAEGYSVSREKKESFPLTVTSAQKNPTAFYLCASSRGTGPEKLFFGSGTQLSVL.

The chain recombines TRBV6-5 with TRBJ2-1, with 7 bases lining up with TRBD2. The CDR3 contains 14 residues. Germline CDR1 MNHEY, CDR2 SVGAGI. With 4 bases clipped from V and 13 bases from J, the junction kept 13 bases outside the gene matches. CDR3 sequence reads: CASSSEAGSSPQFF. In DNA, the CDR3 is TGTGCCAGCAGTTCTGAAGCGGGATCCTCCCCTCAGTTCTTC.

This clone was seen only once. The chain is built from TRBV5-1 and TRBJ1-2; the D is unclear. Germline lookup yields CDR1 SGHRS and CDR2 YFSETQ. This CDR3 has 13 amino acids. Trimming took 0 bases from V and 3 from J, leaving 6 bases between them. The CDR3 is CASSLDRYYGYTF. CDR3 DNA sequence: TGCGCCAGCAGCTTGGACAGATACTATGGCTACACCTTC. Filled out from reference TRBV5-1 and TRBJ1-2, the complete variable domain reads KAGVTQTPRYLIKTRGQQVTLSCSPISGHRSVSWYQQTPGQGLQFLFEYFSETQRNKGNFPGRFSGRQFSNSRSEMNVSTLELGDSALYLCASSLDRYYGYTFGSGTRLTVV.

This rearrangement joins TRBV7-8 to TRBJ1-5, with TRBD1 matching 7 bases. The CDR3 contains 16 residues. From germline, CDR1 is SGHVS and CDR2 FQNEAQ. V was pared by 1 base and J by 1 base, with 4 bases of the junction left unmatched. DNA for the CDR3: TGTGCCAGCAGCTTAGAAGGGGGCAGGAGCAATCAGCCCCAGCATTTT. Translating gives CASSLEGGRSNQPQHF. Together with reference TRBV7-8 and TRBJ1-5, the CDR3 gives the full variable domain: GAGVSQSPRYKVAKRGQDVALRCDPISGHVSLFWYQQALGQGPEFLTYFQNEAQLDKSGLPSDRFFAERPEGSVSTLKIQRTQQEDSAVYLCASSLEGGRSNQPQHFGDGTRLSIL.

This clone was counted between two and nine times. The V gene is TRBV9, the J gene TRBJ2-3; 8 bases are shared with TRBD2. V gave up 0 bases and J gave up 2 bases; unmatched junction bases: 2. The CDR3 has 15 amino acids. From germline, CDR1 is SGDLS and CDR2 YYNGEE. The CDR3 sequence: CASSVGGGTTDTQYF. In nucleotides, the CDR3 is TGTGCCAGCAGCGTAGGCGGGGGGACCACAGATACGCAGTATTTT. The full variable domain, with the rest looked up from reference TRBV9 and TRBJ2-3, is DSGVTQTPKHLITATGQRVTLRCSPRSGDLSVYWYQQSLDQGLQFLIQYYNGEERAKGNILERFSAQQFPDLHSELNLSSLELGDSALYFCASSVGGGTTDTQYFGPGTRLTVL.

This chain uses TRBV19 with TRBJ2-2, with TRBD1 as a possible D gene (7 bases). Germline CDR1 is LNHDA and CDR2 is SQIVND (reference sequence). The V end lost 4 bases, the J end lost 5 bases, and 17 bases lay between the germline ends. This CDR3 contains 16 residues. CDR3 residues: CASSKEGARRTGELFF. The CDR3 nucleotides read TGTGCCAGTAGTAAGGAGGGGGCCCGGAGGACCGGGGAGCTGTTTTTT.

The CDR3 is CASSLLGAGGLETQYF. The DNA for the CDR3 is TGTGCCAGCAGCCTCCTCGGGGCGGGGGGGCTGGAGACCCAGTACTTC. The chain joins TRBV3-1 (or the pseudogene TRBV3-2) to TRBJ2-5; 9 nucleotides agree with TRBD2. CDR3 size: 16 residues. CDR1 is LGHDT, CDR2 YNNKEL, per germline (reference sequence). The V and J ends lost 4 bases and 5 bases, in that order; junction bases with no gene match: 11.

The chain carries TRBV6-5 and TRBJ1-4; D call uncertain. CDR1 MNHEY and CDR2 SVGAGI come from the germline V gene. V was pared by 11 bases and J by 0 bases, with 7 bases between. The CDR3 length is 12 residues. The CDR3 DNA reads TGTGCCGCAGTCTCAACTAATGAAAAACTGTTTTTT. Protein: CAAVSTNEKLFF.

The rearrangement uses TRBV6-5 and TRBJ1-2; D not resolved. Trimming stripped 0 bases from V and 4 bases from J, with 15 bases between. There are 16 residues in the CDR3. CDR1 is MNHEY, CDR2 SVGAGI, per germline. In DNA form, the CDR3 reads TGTGCCAGCAGTTACTCGGGCAGTCGAATAGGCTATGGCTACACCTTC. Translating gives CASSYSGSRIGYGYTF.

The chain has TRBV7-2 and TRBJ1-2; weak D call: TRBD1 (6 bases). Trimming cost V 1 base and J 13 bases, with 19 bases left between them. The CDR3 consists of 14 residues. Germline-derived CDR1 and CDR2 are SGHTA and FQGNSA. CDR3 in DNA: TGTGCCAGCAGCTTAGGGACAGCCTTCCCAATTGGCACCTTC. This translates into CASSLGTAFPIGTF.